This is a list of T cell receptor beta chains from one sample in a study of blood T cell repertoires in COVID-19. Here immunoSEQ multiplex PCR was the method, and the copy in TCRdb shows in-frame clones only, minus some. Here the sample spans 130,000 to 150,000 clones, over 70% being singletons. Sequenced: peripheral blood. These receptors all come from a woman in her sixties or seventies with acute or convalescent COVID-19. CDR3s include the opening cysteine and the closing phenylalanine or tryptophan. The order of the fields is J gene, V gene, clone size, D gene, CDR3 DNA, CDR3 protein. D genes are given only for firm matches. Size tells how often a clone was seen (once, few, many) or the class of an expanded clone, and some rows leave it out.

j_call: TRBJ2-7; v_call: TRBV7-6; clone_size: NA; d_call: NA; cdr3_nt: TGTGCCAGCAGCTTAGAGGCAGGTCCCTACGAGCAGTACTTC; cdr3_aa: CASSLEAGPYEQYF
j_call: TRBJ2-7; v_call: TRBV21-1; clone_size: few; d_call: NA; cdr3_nt: TGTGCCAGCAGCAAAGAGGAAGCGGGAACCTACGAGCAGTACTTC; cdr3_aa: CASSKEEAGTYEQYF
j_call: TRBJ2-7; v_call: TRBV9; clone_size: NA; d_call: TRBD1; cdr3_nt: TGTGCCAGCAGCCAGGGACAGGGCAGACTTTACGAGCAGTACTTC; cdr3_aa: CASSQGQGRLYEQYF
j_call: TRBJ2-3; v_call: TRBV6-6; clone_size: NA; d_call: NA; cdr3_nt: TGTGCCAGCAGTCGACAGGAAGCGGTAGTATTGGATACGCAGTATTTT; cdr3_aa: CASSRQEAVVLDTQYF
j_call: TRBJ1-1; v_call: TRBV30; clone_size: NA; d_call: NA; cdr3_nt: TGTGCCTGGCGGGGGGCAGTACGGAACACTGAAGCTTTCTTT; cdr3_aa: CAWRGAVRNTEAFF
j_call: TRBJ2-7; v_call: TRBV14; clone_size: NA; d_call: NA; cdr3_nt: TGTGCCAGCAGCCCTTTAATGGGGGGTGTCCCCTACGAGCAGTACTTC; cdr3_aa: CASSPLMGGVPYEQYF
j_call: TRBJ1-2; v_call: TRBV6-5; clone_size: NA; d_call: NA; cdr3_nt: TGTGCCAGCAGTTACTCAGGGGGTGGCTACACCTTC; cdr3_aa: CASSYSGGGYTF
j_call: TRBJ2-1; v_call: TRBV7-9; clone_size: NA; d_call: TRBD2; cdr3_nt: TGTGCCAGCAGCTTAGAGGCAGTACCGGGACTAGCGGTATTGGGTGAGCAGTTCTTC; cdr3_aa: CASSLEAVPGLAVLGEQFF
j_call: TRBJ2-3; v_call: TRBV29-1; clone_size: NA; d_call: TRBD1; cdr3_nt: TGCAGCGTGGACAGGGGGTGGACCACAGATACGCAGTATTTT; cdr3_aa: CSVDRGWTTDTQYF
j_call: TRBJ2-5; v_call: TRBV5-6; clone_size: NA; d_call: NA; cdr3_nt: TGTGCCAGCAGCCCAGGTTCTCAAGAGACCCAGTACTTC; cdr3_aa: CASSPGSQETQYF
j_call: TRBJ2-1; v_call: TRBV7-8; clone_size: NA; d_call: TRBD2; cdr3_nt: TGTGCCAGCAGCCTCAGGAGGACACTAGCGGCCTACAATGAGCAGTTCTTC; cdr3_aa: CASSLRRTLAAYNEQFF
j_call: TRBJ2-1; v_call: TRBV12-3/TRBV12-4; clone_size: NA; d_call: NA; cdr3_nt: TGTGCCAGCAGTTTAGCGGGGGCGGTTGAGCAGTTCTTC; cdr3_aa: CASSLAGAVEQFF
j_call: TRBJ1-4; v_call: TRBV25-1; clone_size: few; d_call: NA; cdr3_nt: TGTGCCAGCAGTGTAACAGGGTTAACTAATGAAAAACTGTTTTTT; cdr3_aa: CASSVTGLTNEKLFF
j_call: TRBJ2-1; v_call: TRBV30; clone_size: NA; d_call: TRBD2; cdr3_nt: TGTGCCTGGAGCGCTAGCGGGAAAGGATCGCAGTTCTTC; cdr3_aa: CAWSASGKGSQFF
j_call: TRBJ2-1; v_call: TRBV20-1; clone_size: once; d_call: NA; cdr3_nt: TGCAGTGCTACTAGCCCTGAGCAGTTCTTC; cdr3_aa: CSATSPEQFF
j_call: TRBJ2-3; v_call: TRBV18; clone_size: once; d_call: TRBD2; cdr3_nt: TGTGCCAGCTCACTTGCCGGGACTACCTTTAGCACAGATACGCAGTATTTT; cdr3_aa: CASSLAGTTFSTDTQYF
j_call: TRBJ1-1; v_call: TRBV6-4; clone_size: NA; d_call: NA; cdr3_nt: TGTGCCAGCAGTGCCAATCCGAGTATCACTGAAGCTTTCTTT; cdr3_aa: CASSANPSITEAFF
j_call: TRBJ2-3; v_call: TRBV19; clone_size: NA; d_call: TRBD2; cdr3_nt: TGTGCCAGCGCAAGAGGGCTAGCGGGAGATACGCAGTATTTT; cdr3_aa: CASARGLAGDTQYF
j_call: TRBJ2-5; v_call: TRBV12-3/TRBV12-4; clone_size: NA; d_call: TRBD2; cdr3_nt: TGTGCCAGCAGTCCTCTTGGGGGGGGGACCCAGTACTTC; cdr3_aa: CASSPLGGGTQYF
j_call: TRBJ2-7; v_call: TRBV3-1/TRBV3-2; clone_size: NA; d_call: NA; cdr3_nt: TGTGCCAGCAGCCAAGCAGGCCCCTCCTACGAGCAGTACTTC; cdr3_aa: CASSQAGPSYEQYF
j_call: TRBJ2-5; v_call: TRBV11-2; clone_size: NA; d_call: TRBD2; cdr3_nt: TGTGCCAGCAGCTTATTCCCTAGCGGGAAGGTAGAGACCCAGTACTTC; cdr3_aa: CASSLFPSGKVETQYF
j_call: TRBJ1-3; v_call: TRBV20-1; clone_size: NA; d_call: NA; cdr3_nt: TGCAGTGCTAGTTTCACGGGTGCTGGAAACACCATATATTTT; cdr3_aa: CSASFTGAGNTIYF
j_call: TRBJ1-2; v_call: TRBV28; clone_size: NA; d_call: NA; cdr3_nt: TGTGCCAGCAGCCGCAGGGTCGGCTATGGCTACACCTTC; cdr3_aa: CASSRRVGYGYTF
j_call: TRBJ2-3; v_call: TRBV2; clone_size: NA; d_call: NA; cdr3_nt: TGTGCCAGCATCGGGGGCACAGATACGCAGTATTTT; cdr3_aa: CASIGGTDTQYF
j_call: TRBJ2-3; v_call: TRBV30; clone_size: NA; d_call: NA; cdr3_nt: TGTGCCTGGGTTTTCAGGGGGGACACAGATACGCAGTATTTT; cdr3_aa: CAWVFRGDTDTQYF
j_call: TRBJ2-1; v_call: TRBV5-1; clone_size: NA; d_call: TRBD1; cdr3_nt: TGCGCCAGCAGCAGGGACAGGGCGGATGAGCAGTTCTTC; cdr3_aa: CASSRDRADEQFF
j_call: TRBJ2-2; v_call: TRBV6-5; clone_size: NA; d_call: TRBD2; cdr3_nt: TGTGCCAGCAGGAATATAGCGGGACGCACCGGGGAGCTGTTTTTT; cdr3_aa: CASRNIAGRTGELFF
j_call: TRBJ2-7; v_call: TRBV6-5; clone_size: few; d_call: TRBD2; cdr3_nt: TGTGCCAGCAGTCTTCTAGCGGGCCCCTACGAGCAGTACTTC; cdr3_aa: CASSLLAGPYEQYF
j_call: TRBJ1-2; v_call: TRBV6-1; clone_size: NA; d_call: NA; cdr3_nt: TGTGCCAGCAGTGATGCAACAGGGATTGGCGGCTACACCTTC; cdr3_aa: CASSDATGIGGYTF
j_call: TRBJ2-1; v_call: TRBV18; clone_size: few; d_call: TRBD2; cdr3_nt: TGTGCCAGCTCACGGGGACTAGCGGTTTACAATGAGCAGTTCTTC; cdr3_aa: CASSRGLAVYNEQFF
j_call: TRBJ2-7; v_call: TRBV5-1; clone_size: NA; d_call: NA; cdr3_nt: TGCGCCAGCAGCTTGCGGGTTGGGCAGGGTGAGCAGTACTTC; cdr3_aa: CASSLRVGQGEQYF
j_call: TRBJ2-3; v_call: TRBV9; clone_size: NA; d_call: TRBD2; cdr3_nt: TGTGCCAGCAGCTTCCTAGCGGGGGGGGGCACAGATACGCAGTATTTT; cdr3_aa: CASSFLAGGGTDTQYF
j_call: TRBJ1-5; v_call: TRBV6-5; clone_size: NA; d_call: TRBD1; cdr3_nt: TGTGCCAGCAGAACTGGACAGGGGGCTCAGCCCCAGCATTTT; cdr3_aa: CASRTGQGAQPQHF
j_call: TRBJ1-6; v_call: TRBV6-1; clone_size: NA; d_call: NA; cdr3_nt: TGTGCCAGCAGTGAAGCGTCTTCGACAGCACGGTCACCCCTCCACTTT; cdr3_aa: CASSEASSTARSPLHF
j_call: TRBJ2-7; v_call: TRBV28; clone_size: NA; d_call: NA; cdr3_nt: TGTGCCAGCAGTTTCCTGAAGACTAGATTCTACGAGCAGTACTTC; cdr3_aa: CASSFLKTRFYEQYF
j_call: TRBJ2-7; v_call: TRBV6-2/TRBV6-3; clone_size: NA; d_call: TRBD1; cdr3_nt: TGTGCCAGCAGTTACACCCGACAGGGCTACGAGCAGTACTTC; cdr3_aa: CASSYTRQGYEQYF
j_call: TRBJ2-7; v_call: TRBV27; clone_size: few; d_call: TRBD1; cdr3_nt: TGTGCCAGCAGCAGACAGGGCACCTACGAGCAGTACTTC; cdr3_aa: CASSRQGTYEQYF
j_call: TRBJ2-7; v_call: TRBV28; clone_size: NA; d_call: TRBD2; cdr3_nt: TGTGCCAGCAGTTTAGGACTAGCGGGAGGTGACGAGCAGTACTTC; cdr3_aa: CASSLGLAGGDEQYF
j_call: TRBJ2-7; v_call: TRBV4-1; clone_size: NA; d_call: TRBD1; cdr3_nt: TGCGCCAGCAGCCAAAGAAGGGGGCCCCACGAGCAGTACTTC; cdr3_aa: CASSQRRGPHEQYF
j_call: TRBJ2-7; v_call: TRBV2; clone_size: once; d_call: TRBD2; cdr3_nt: TGTGCCAGCCGCGGGGGGGGGACGACCCCCCTATACGAGCAGTACTTC; cdr3_aa: CASRGGGTTPLYEQYF
j_call: TRBJ1-1; v_call: TRBV5-1; clone_size: NA; d_call: TRBD1; cdr3_nt: TGCGCCAGCAGCACAGGGGGCACTGAAGCTTTCTTT; cdr3_aa: CASSTGGTEAFF
j_call: TRBJ2-1; v_call: TRBV10-2; clone_size: NA; d_call: TRBD2; cdr3_nt: TGCGCCAGCAGCGGGGGACTAGCGGGAGTTAATGAGCAGTTCTTC; cdr3_aa: CASSGGLAGVNEQFF
j_call: TRBJ1-1; v_call: TRBV7-9; clone_size: NA; d_call: NA; cdr3_nt: TGTGCCAGCAGCTTGGCGGGCAAGAACACTGAAGCTTTCTTT; cdr3_aa: CASSLAGKNTEAFF
j_call: TRBJ2-4; v_call: TRBV5-1; clone_size: NA; d_call: NA; cdr3_nt: TGCGCCAGCAGCTTAATGGAAGCGGCCAAAAACATTCAGTACTTC; cdr3_aa: CASSLMEAAKNIQYF
j_call: TRBJ1-2; v_call: TRBV7-2; clone_size: few; d_call: TRBD1; cdr3_nt: TGTGCCAGCAGTGAAACCTCGGGACAGGGTTGGGGCTACACCTTC; cdr3_aa: CASSETSGQGWGYTF